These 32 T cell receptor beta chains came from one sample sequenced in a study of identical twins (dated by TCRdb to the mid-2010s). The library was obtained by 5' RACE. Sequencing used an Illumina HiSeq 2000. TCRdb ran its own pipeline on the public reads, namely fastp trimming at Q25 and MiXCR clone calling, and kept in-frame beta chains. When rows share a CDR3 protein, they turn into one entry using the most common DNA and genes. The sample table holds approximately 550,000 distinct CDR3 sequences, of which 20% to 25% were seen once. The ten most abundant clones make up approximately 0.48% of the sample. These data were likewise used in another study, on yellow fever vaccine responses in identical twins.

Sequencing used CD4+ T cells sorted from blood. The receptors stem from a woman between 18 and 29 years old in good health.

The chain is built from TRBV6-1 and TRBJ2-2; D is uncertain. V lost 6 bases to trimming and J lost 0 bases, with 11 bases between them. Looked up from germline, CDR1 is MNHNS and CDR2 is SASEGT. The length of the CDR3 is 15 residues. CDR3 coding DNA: TGTGCCAGCAGACCCTTCACAGCGAACACCGGGGAGCTGTTTTTT. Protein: CASRPFTANTGELFF.

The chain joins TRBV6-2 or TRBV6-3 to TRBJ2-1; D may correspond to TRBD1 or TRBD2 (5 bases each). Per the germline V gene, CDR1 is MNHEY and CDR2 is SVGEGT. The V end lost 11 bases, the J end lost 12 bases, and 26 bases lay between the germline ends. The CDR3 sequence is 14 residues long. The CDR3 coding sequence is TGTGCCGTTCAGAGGGGCAGCCCCTTACTGGGGCAGTTCTTC. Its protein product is CAVQRGSPLLGQFF.

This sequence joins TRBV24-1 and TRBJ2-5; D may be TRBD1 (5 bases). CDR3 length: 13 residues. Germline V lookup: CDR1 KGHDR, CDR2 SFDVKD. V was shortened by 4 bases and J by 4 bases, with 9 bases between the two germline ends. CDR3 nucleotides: TGTGCCACCAGTGACCAGGGAAGAGAGACCCAGTACTTC. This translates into CATSDQGRETQYF.

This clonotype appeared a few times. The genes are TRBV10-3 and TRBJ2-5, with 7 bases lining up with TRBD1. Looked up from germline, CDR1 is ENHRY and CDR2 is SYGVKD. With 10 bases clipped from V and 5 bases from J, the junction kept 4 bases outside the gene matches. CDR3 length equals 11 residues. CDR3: CATSQGETQYF. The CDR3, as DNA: TGTGCCACTTCACAGGGGGAGACCCAGTACTTC.

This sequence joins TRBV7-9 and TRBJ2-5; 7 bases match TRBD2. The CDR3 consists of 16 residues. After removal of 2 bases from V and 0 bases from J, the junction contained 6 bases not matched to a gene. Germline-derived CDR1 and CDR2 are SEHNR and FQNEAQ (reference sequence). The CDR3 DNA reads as TGTGCCAGCAGCTTAATGGGGCGGGGGTACCAAGAGACCCAGTACTTC. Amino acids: CASSLMGRGYQETQYF.

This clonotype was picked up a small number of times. The CDR3 loop is CASSLGLAGGRQETQYF. CDR3 bases: TGCGCCAGCAGCTTGGGTCTAGCGGGAGGCAGGCAAGAGACCCAGTACTTC. The gene calls are TRBV5-1 and TRBJ2-5; 11 bases agree with TRBD2. Per germline, CDR1 SGHRS and CDR2 YFSETQ. V lost 0 bases, J lost 2 bases, and 6 bases stayed unmatched. This CDR3 has 17 amino acids.

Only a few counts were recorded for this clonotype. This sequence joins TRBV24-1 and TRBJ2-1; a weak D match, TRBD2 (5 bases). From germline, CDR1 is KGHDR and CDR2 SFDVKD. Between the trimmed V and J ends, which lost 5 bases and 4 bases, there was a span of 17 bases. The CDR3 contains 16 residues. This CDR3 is CATSAPSSGEYNEQFF. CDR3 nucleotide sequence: TGTGCCACCAGTGCACCTTCCAGCGGAGAATACAATGAGCAGTTCTTC.

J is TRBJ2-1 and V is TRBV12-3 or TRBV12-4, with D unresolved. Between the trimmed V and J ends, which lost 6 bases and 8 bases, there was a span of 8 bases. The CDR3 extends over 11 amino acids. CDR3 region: CASSVIDEQFF. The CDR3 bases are TGTGCCAGCAGCGTTATCGATGAGCAGTTCTTC.

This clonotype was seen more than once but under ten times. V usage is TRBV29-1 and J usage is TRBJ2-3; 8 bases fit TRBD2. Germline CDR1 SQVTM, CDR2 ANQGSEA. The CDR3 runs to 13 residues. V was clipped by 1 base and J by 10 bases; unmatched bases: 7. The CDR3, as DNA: TGCAGCGTTGAAGTCTCGGGAGGGCAACCGCAGTATTTT. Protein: CSVEVSGGQPQYF.

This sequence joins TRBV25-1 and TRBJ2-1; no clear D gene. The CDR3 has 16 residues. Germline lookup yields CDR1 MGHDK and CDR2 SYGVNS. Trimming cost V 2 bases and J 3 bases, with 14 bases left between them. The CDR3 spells CASSELVSTGYNEQFF. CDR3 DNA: TGTGCCAGCAGTGAACTGGTCTCAACGGGCTACAATGAGCAGTTCTTC.

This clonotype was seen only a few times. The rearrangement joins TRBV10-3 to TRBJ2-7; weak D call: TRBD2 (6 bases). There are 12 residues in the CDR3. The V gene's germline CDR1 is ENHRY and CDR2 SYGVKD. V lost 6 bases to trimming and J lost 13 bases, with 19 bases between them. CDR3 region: CAIRETGTPTYF. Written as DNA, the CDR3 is TGTGCCATCAGAGAGACCGGGACTCCTACATACTTC.

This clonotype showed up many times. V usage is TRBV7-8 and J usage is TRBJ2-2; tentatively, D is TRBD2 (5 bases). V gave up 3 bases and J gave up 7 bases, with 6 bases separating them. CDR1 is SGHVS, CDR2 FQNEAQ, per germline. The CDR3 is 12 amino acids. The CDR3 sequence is CASSLEVGELFF. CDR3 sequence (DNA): TGTGCCAGCAGCTTGGAGGTCGGGGAGCTGTTTTTT.

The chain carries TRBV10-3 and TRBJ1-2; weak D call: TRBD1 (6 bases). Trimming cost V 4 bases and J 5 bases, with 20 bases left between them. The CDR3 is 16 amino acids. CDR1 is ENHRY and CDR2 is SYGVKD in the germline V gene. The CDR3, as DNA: TGTGCCATCAGTGGAACCCAAACAGGGATCGAGTATGGCTACACCTTC. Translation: CAISGTQTGIEYGYTF.

CDR3 region: CASSYSFSGNKDEQFF. CDR3 DNA: TGTGCCAGCAGTTACTCGTTTTCTGGGAACAAGGATGAGCAGTTCTTC. The chain couples TRBV6-6 to TRBJ2-1, with D hard to call. The CDR3 has 16 residues. Germline loops: CDR1 MNHNY, CDR2 SVGAGI (reference sequence). V was trimmed by 0 bases and J by 8 bases, leaving 17 bases between them.

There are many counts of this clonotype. CDR3 in DNA: TGCGCCAGCAGCTTGGTCCCCAGCGACGGCACCGGGGAGCTGTTTTTT. It is translated as CASSLVPSDGTGELFF. The chain combines TRBV5-1 with TRBJ2-2, with unresolved D. The V gene's germline CDR1 is SGHRS and CDR2 YFSETQ. V lost 0 bases and J 4 bases, leaving 13 bases between the germline ends. The CDR3 contains 16 residues.

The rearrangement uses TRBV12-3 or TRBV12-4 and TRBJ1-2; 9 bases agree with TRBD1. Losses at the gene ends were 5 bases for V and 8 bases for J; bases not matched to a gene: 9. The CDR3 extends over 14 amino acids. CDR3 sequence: CASSLTQGAQGYTF. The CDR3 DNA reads TGTGCCAGCAGTCTGACACAGGGGGCGCAGGGCTACACCTTC.

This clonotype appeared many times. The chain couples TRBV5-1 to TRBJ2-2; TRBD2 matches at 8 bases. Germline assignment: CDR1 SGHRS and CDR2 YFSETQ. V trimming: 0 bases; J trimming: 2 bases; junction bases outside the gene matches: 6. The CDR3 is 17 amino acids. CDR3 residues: CASSLAKVAGNTGELFF. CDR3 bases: TGCGCCAGCAGCTTGGCCAAGGTAGCGGGAAACACCGGGGAGCTGTTTTTT.

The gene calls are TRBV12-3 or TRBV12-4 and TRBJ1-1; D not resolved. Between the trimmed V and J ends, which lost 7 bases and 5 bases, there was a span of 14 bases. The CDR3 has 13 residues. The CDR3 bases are TGTGCCAGCAATGAAGACCGCGCAACTGAAGCTTTCTTT. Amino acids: CASNEDRATEAFF.

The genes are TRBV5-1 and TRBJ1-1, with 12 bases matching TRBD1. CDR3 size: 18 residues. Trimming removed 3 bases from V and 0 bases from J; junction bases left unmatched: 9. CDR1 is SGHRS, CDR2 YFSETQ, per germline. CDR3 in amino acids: CASSSGTGGFTLNTEAFF. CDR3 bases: TGCGCCAGCAGCTCCGGGACAGGGGGCTTTACCCTGAACACTGAAGCTTTCTTT.

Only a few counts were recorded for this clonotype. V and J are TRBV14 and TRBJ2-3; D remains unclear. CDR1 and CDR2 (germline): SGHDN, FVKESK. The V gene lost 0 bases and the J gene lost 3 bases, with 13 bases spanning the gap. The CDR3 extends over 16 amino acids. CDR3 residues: CASSQDRRRGTDTQYF. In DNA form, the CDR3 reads TGTGCCAGCAGCCAAGATAGGCGTAGAGGTACAGATACGCAGTATTTT.

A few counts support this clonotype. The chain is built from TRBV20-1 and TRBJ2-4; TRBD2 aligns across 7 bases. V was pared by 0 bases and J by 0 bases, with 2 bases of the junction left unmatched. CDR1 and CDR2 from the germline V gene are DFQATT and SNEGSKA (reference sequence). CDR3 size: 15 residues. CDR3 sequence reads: CSARDAGVAKNIQYF. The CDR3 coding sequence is TGCAGTGCTAGAGACGCGGGGGTAGCCAAAAACATTCAGTACTTC.

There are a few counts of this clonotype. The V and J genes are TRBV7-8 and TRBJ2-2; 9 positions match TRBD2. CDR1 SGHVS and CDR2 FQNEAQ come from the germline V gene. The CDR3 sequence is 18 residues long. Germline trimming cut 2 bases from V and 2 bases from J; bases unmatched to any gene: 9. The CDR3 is CASSLPWSGLANTGELFF. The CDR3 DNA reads TGTGCCAGCAGCTTACCCTGGTCGGGACTAGCAAACACCGGGGAGCTGTTTTTT.

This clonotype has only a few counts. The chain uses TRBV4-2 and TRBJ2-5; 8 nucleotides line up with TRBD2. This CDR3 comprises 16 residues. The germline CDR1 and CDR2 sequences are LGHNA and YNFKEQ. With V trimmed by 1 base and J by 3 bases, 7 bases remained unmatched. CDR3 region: CASSQGLAGSKETQYF. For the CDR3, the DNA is TGTGCCAGCAGCCAAGGGCTAGCGGGTTCCAAAGAGACCCAGTACTTC.

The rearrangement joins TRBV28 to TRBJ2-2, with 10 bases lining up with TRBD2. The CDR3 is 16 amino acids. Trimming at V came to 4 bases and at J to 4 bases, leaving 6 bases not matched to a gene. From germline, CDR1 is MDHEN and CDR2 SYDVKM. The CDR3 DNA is TGTGCCAGCAGTTCCCCCATAGCGGGAGGCACCGGGGAGCTGTTTTTT. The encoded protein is CASSSPIAGGTGELFF.

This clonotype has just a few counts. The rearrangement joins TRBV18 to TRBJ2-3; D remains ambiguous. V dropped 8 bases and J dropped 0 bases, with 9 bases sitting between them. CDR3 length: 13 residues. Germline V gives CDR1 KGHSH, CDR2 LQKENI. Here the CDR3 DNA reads TGTGCCAGCACTTTCTCTAGCACAGATACGCAGTATTTT. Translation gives CASTFSSTDTQYF.

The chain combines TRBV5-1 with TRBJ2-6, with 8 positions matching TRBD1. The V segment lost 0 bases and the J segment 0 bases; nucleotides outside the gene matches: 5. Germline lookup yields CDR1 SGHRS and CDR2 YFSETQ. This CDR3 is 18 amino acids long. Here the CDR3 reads CASSLDGTGFSGANVLTF. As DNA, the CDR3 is TGCGCCAGCAGCTTGGATGGGACAGGCTTCTCTGGGGCCAACGTCCTGACTTTC. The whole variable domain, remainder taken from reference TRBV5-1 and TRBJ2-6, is KAGVTQTPRYLIKTRGQQVTLSCSPISGHRSVSWYQQTPGQGLQFLFEYFSETQRNKGNFPGRFSGRQFSNSRSEMNVSTLELGDSALYLCASSLDGTGFSGANVLTFGAGSRLTVL.

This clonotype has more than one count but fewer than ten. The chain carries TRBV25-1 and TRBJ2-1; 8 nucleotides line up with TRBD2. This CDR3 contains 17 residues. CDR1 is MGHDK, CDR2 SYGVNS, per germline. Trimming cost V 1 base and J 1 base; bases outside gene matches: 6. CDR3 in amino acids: CASSESGREVSYNEQFF. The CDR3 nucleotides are TGTGCCAGCAGTGAATCCGGGCGGGAGGTTTCCTACAATGAGCAGTTCTTC.

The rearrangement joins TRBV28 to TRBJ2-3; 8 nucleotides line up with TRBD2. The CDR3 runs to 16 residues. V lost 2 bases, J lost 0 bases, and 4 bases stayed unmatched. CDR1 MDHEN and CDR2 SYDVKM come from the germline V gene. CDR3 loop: CASSLIAGLSTDTQYF. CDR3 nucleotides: TGTGCCAGCAGTTTAATAGCGGGACTTAGCACAGATACGCAGTATTTT.

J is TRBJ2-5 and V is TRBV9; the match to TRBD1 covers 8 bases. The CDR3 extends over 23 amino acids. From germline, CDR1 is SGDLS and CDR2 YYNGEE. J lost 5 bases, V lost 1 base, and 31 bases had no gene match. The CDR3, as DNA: TGTGCCAGCAGCGTACGTGTCGGACAGGGACATCGGCGGCGAAAATTCGGCAGCGAGACCCAGTACTTC. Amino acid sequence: CASSVRVGQGHRRRKFGSETQYF.

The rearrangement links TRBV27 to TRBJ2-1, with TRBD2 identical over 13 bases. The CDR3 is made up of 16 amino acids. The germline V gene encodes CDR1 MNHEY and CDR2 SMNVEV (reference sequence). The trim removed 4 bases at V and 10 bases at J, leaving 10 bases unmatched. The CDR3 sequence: CASSSRTSGGGREQFF. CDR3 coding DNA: TGTGCCAGCAGTTCCCGGACTAGCGGGGGAGGTAGGGAGCAGTTCTTC.

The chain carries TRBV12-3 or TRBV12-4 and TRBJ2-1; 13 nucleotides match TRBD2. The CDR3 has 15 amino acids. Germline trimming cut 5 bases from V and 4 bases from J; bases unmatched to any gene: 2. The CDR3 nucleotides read TGTGCCAGCAGTACTAGCGGGGGGGCATACAATGAGCAGTTCTTC. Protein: CASSTSGGAYNEQFF.

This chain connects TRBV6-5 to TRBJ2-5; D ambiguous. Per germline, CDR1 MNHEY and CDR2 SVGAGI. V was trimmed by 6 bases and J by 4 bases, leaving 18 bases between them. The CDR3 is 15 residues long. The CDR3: CASRLGPLQGETQYF. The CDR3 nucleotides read TGTGCCAGCAGACTCGGACCTCTCCAAGGAGAGACCCAGTACTTC.